This is a list of T cell receptor beta chains from one sample in a study of OX40 agonist ivuxolimab in advanced cancers. TCRdb keeps only in-frame clones here, not all; method: immunoSEQ multiplex PCR. The sample holds about 82,000 clones; about 86% are singletons and the top ten take over 0.75%. Sequenced material: CD4+ or CD8+ T cells sorted from blood, taken in a trial of the OX40 agonist ivuxolimab. The receptors were gathered from an adult with an advanced solid tumor such as melanoma, head and neck, liver or kidney cancer. CDR3s include the opening cysteine and the closing phenylalanine or tryptophan. Each record gives: clone size, D gene, J gene, V gene, CDR3 protein, CDR3 DNA. The D gene is left open where the match is weak. The size of a clone is reported for some rows only, either as once, few or many, or as a class for expanded clones.

once . TRBJ1-2 TRBV5-1 CASMGEGVRATGYTF TGCGCCAGCATGGGGGAGGGGGTACGGGCCACTGGCTACACCTTC
once . TRBJ2-7 TRBV6-6 CASSNRYEQYF TGTGCCAGCAGCAACCGCTACGAGCAGTACTTC
few TRBD2 TRBJ2-7 TRBV7-2 CASSLLSGGSYEQYF TGTGCCAGCAGCTTATTGTCGGGGGGGTCCTACGAGCAGTACTTC
. . TRBJ2-7 TRBV6-5 CASSYSSGSSYEQYF TGTGCCAGCAGTTACTCGTCGGGAAGCTCCTACGAGCAGTACTTC
. . TRBJ2-3 TRBV2 CASRDYGGPSDTQYF TGTGCCAGCAGGGACTACGGAGGGCCGTCAGATACGCAGTATTTT
. TRBD2 TRBJ2-3 TRBV9 CASSRSPGPSGGASTDTQYF TGTGCCAGCAGCCGAAGTCCCGGGCCTAGCGGGGGGGCGAGCACAGATACGCAGTATTTT
. . TRBJ1-2 TRBV5-1 CASSFGDSGYGYTF TGCGCCAGCAGCTTCGGTGACAGCGGCTATGGCTACACCTTC
. TRBD1 TRBJ1-5 TRBV5-6 CASSNGTGASNQPQHF TGTGCCAGCAGCAACGGGACAGGGGCTAGCAATCAGCCCCAGCATTTT
. . TRBJ2-7 TRBV7-9 CASSLYPAYEQYF TGTGCCAGCAGCTTATATCCGGCATACGAGCAGTACTTC
. . TRBJ1-3 TRBV5-1 CASSPMDSLRSGNTIYF TGCGCCAGCAGCCCGATGGACAGCCTCAGGTCTGGAAACACCATATATTTT
. TRBD1 TRBJ1-2 TRBV5-5 CASSLGHIGTGDGYTF TGTGCCAGCAGCTTGGGCCATATAGGGACAGGTGACGGCTACACCTTC
once . TRBJ2-7 TRBV19 CASSMQGLGLYEQYF TGTGCCAGTAGTATGCAGGGTCTGGGTCTCTACGAGCAGTACTTC
. . TRBJ2-3 TRBV18 CASSLNEADTQYF TGTGCCAGCTCACTAAACGAGGCAGATACGCAGTATTTT
. . TRBJ2-1 TRBV11-2 CASQIARDNEQFF TGTGCCAGCCAAATAGCGCGGGACAATGAGCAGTTCTTC
. . TRBJ1-3 TRBV6-6 CASSYSWRGAGNTIYF TGTGCCAGCAGTTACTCGTGGAGGGGGGCTGGAAACACCATATATTTT
. . TRBJ1-2 TRBV15 CATSRDLIQLDYGYTF TGTGCCACCAGCAGAGATCTGATTCAGTTGGACTATGGCTACACCTTC
. . TRBJ2-2 TRBV7-9 CASSLVRGGELFF TGTGCCAGCAGCTTAGTGAGGGGCGGGGAGCTGTTTTTT
. . TRBJ1-5 TRBV6-5 CASSYGGYQPQHF TGTGCCAGCAGCTACGGGGGGTACCAGCCCCAGCATTTT
. . TRBJ2-7 TRBV6-5 CASSYLASYEQYF TGTGCCAGCAGTTACCTCGCTTCCTACGAGCAGTACTTC
. . TRBJ1-5 TRBV7-9 CASSLGGAGQPQHF TGTGCCAGCAGCTTAGGAGGGGCCGGTCAGCCCCAGCATTTT
. . TRBJ1-2 TRBV7-9 CASSTHNRVVVGYTF TGTGCCAGCAGCACCCACAACAGGGTAGTGGTGGGCTACACCTTC
. . TRBJ1-3 TRBV7-2 CASSSGGAGGNTIYF TGTGCCAGCAGCTCCGGGGGCGCAGGGGGAAACACCATATATTTT
. . TRBJ2-1 TRBV5-6 CASSLVGRDNEQFF TGTGCCAGCAGCTTGGTTGGCCGCGACAATGAGCAGTTCTTC
. TRBD1 TRBJ1-5 TRBV7-2 CASSLGGTGGQPQHF TGTGCCAGCAGCTTAGGGGGGACAGGGGGCCAGCCCCAGCATTTT
. . TRBJ2-5 TRBV7-6 CASSLVRGETQYF TGTGCCAGCAGCCTCGTACGGGGGGAGACCCAGTACTTC
. TRBD1 TRBJ2-3 TRBV5-1 CASSLEGGGPDTQYF TGCGCCAGCAGCTTGGAAGGGGGCGGGCCAGATACGCAGTATTTT
. . TRBJ2-1 TRBV11-2 CASSFREGIYNEQFF TGTGCCAGCAGCTTCAGGGAAGGGATATACAATGAGCAGTTCTTC
. . TRBJ1-1 TRBV7-9 CASSRSMNTEAFF TGTGCCAGCAGCCGAAGTATGAACACTGAAGCTTTCTTT
. . TRBJ2-2 TRBV6-1 CATFTGELFF TGTGCCACCTTTACCGGGGAGCTGTTTTTT
. . TRBJ1-5 TRBV30 CAWSAVTGVTQHF TGTGCCTGGAGTGCTGTCACCGGGGTGACCCAGCATTTT
. . TRBJ1-5 TRBV10-3 CAVSQTDSNQPQHF TGTGCCGTTTCACAGACAGATAGCAATCAGCCCCAGCATTTT
few . TRBJ1-1 TRBV25-1 CASSEQGKAAEAFF TGTGCCAGCAGTGAACAGGGAAAGGCGGCTGAAGCTTTCTTT
. TRBD1 TRBJ2-7 TRBV5-1 CASSRDSYEQYF TGCGCCAGCAGCCGGGACAGCTACGAGCAGTACTTC
once . TRBJ2-1 TRBV11-3 CASSLRDTSYNEQFF TGTGCCAGCAGCTTGAGGGACACCTCCTACAATGAGCAGTTCTTC
. TRBD2 TRBJ2-1 TRBV7-9 CASSLDGLAGGSEQFF TGTGCCAGCAGCCTAGACGGACTAGCGGGAGGCAGTGAGCAGTTCTTC
. . TRBJ1-2 TRBV19 CASSPDGNYGYTF TGTGCCAGTAGCCCCGACGGAAACTATGGCTACACCTTC
. . TRBJ1-2 TRBV5-1 CASSLGQVEYGYTF TGCGCCAGCAGCTTGGGACAGGTCGAGTATGGCTACACCTTC
. . TRBJ1-3 TRBV30 CAWIANGNTIYF TGTGCCTGGATTGCTAATGGAAACACCATATATTTT
. . TRBJ2-7 TRBV28 CASSTPRGSYEQYF TGTGCCAGCAGTACGCCGCGGGGCTCCTACGAGCAGTACTTC
. TRBD1 TRBJ1-2 TRBV2 CASSGQGDYGYTF TGTGCCAGCAGTGGACAGGGGGATTATGGCTACACCTTC
. . TRBJ1-5 TRBV19 CARRKGPGQQSNQPQHF TGTGCCAGAAGAAAGGGACCGGGACAACAAAGCAATCAGCCCCAGCATTTT
. . TRBJ2-3 TRBV21-1 CASSGKRHPSTDTQYF TGTGCCAGCAGCGGCAAGAGACATCCCTCCACAGATACGCAGTATTTT
. . TRBJ1-6 TRBV6-6 CASSYSIQVNSPLHF TGTGCCAGCAGTTACTCGATCCAGGTTAATTCACCCCTCCACTTT
. . TRBJ1-3 TRBV19 CASSKGPSGNTIYF TGTGCCAGTAGTAAGGGACCTTCCGGAAACACCATATATTTT
. TRBD2 TRBJ2-7 TRBV7-2 CASSRPDLAGDTYEQYF TGTGCCAGCAGCCGACCAGATCTAGCGGGAGATACCTACGAGCAGTACTTC
. . TRBJ1-3 TRBV12-5 CASSTRDTISGNTIYF TGTGCTAGCTCAACCCGGGACACTATCTCTGGAAACACCATATATTTT
. TRBD2 TRBJ2-5 TRBV5-1 CASSLGLAVKETQYF TGCGCCAGCAGCTTGGGACTAGCGGTAAAAGAGACCCAGTACTTC
. . TRBJ2-7 TRBV6-5 CASSYRRSYEQYF TGTGCCAGCAGTTACCGGCGGTCCTACGAGCAGTACTTC
. TRBD1 TRBJ1-5 TRBV27 CASSLLGQGSNQPQHF TGTGCCAGCAGTTTATTAGGACAGGGAAGCAATCAGCCCCAGCATTTT
once . TRBJ2-2 TRBV9 CASSARGGLLLNTGELFF TGTGCCAGCAGCGCTAGGGGGGGCTTACTCCTAAACACCGGGGAGCTGTTTTTT
. TRBD1 TRBJ1-1 TRBV19 CACTGGAWTEAFF TGTGCCTGCACAGGGGGCGCGTGGACTGAAGCTTTCTTT
. TRBD1 TRBJ2-3 TRBV6-1 CASTRQGPGDTQYF TGTGCCAGCACCAGACAGGGCCCGGGAGATACGCAGTATTTT
few . TRBJ1-1 TRBV11-2 CASSSLQGWAEAFF TGTGCCAGCAGCTCACTACAGGGTTGGGCTGAAGCTTTCTTT
. . TRBJ1-3 TRBV6-5 CASSKTVRNTIYF TGTGCCAGCAGTAAGACAGTCAGAAACACCATATATTTT
. TRBD2 TRBJ2-3 TRBV11-3 CASSLGFSGAAQYF TGTGCCAGCAGCTTAGGGTTTAGCGGGGCCGCGCAGTATTTT
once TRBD1 TRBJ2-5 TRBV5-1 CASRPGQGETQYF TGCGCCAGCAGACCGGGACAGGGAGAGACCCAGTACTTC
few . TRBJ2-2 TRBV2 CASSVGPHTGELFF TGTGCCAGCAGTGTCGGACCTCACACCGGGGAGCTGTTTTTT
. . TRBJ1-1 TRBV5-5 CASSWGGRLNTEAFF TGTGCCAGCAGCTGGGGAGGGAGGTTGAACACTGAAGCTTTCTTT
. TRBD1 TRBJ2-3 TRBV19 CASRLPGTGSTDTQYF TGTGCCAGTAGACTTCCCGGGACAGGGAGCACAGATACGCAGTATTTT
. TRBD1 TRBJ2-3 TRBV14 CASSQGWSGTGSWVRTDTQYF TGTGCCAGCAGCCAAGGCTGGTCCGGGACAGGGTCGTGGGTTCGGACAGATACGCAGTATTTT